The 25 T cell receptor beta chains listed next were all sequenced from one sample in a study of T-cell memory formation after mild COVID-19. In TCRdb, the 5' RACE reads were re-called with MiXCR into one record per CDR3 protein. In the table there are nearly 110,000 distinct CDR3 sequences, 13% to 15% of which are singletons. The source material was PBMCs or a T cell subset sorted from them (not recorded which). These receptors were obtained from a man aged 18-30 years who had mild COVID-19 (a few samples of this study predate the infection). Cell type and time point are not known.

This clonotype was counted only a few times. The gene calls are TRBV4-1 and TRBJ2-7, with D tentatively TRBD1 or TRBD2 (5 bases each). Germline lookup yields CDR1 MGHRA and CDR2 YSYEKL. This CDR3 region has 15 residues. Trimming cost V 1 base and J 0 bases, with 10 bases left between them. The CDR3 coding sequence is TGCGCCAGCAGCCAAGCCTCAGGGAGCTCCTACGAGCAGTACGTC. This translates into CASSQASGSSYEQYV.

This chain connects TRBV20-1 to TRBJ1-5; TRBD1 matches 8 bases. The CDR3 consists of 14 residues. Germline CDR1 reads DFQATT; CDR2 reads SNEGSKA (reference sequence). V shed 3 bases and J 7 bases; nucleotides not matched to a gene: 8. In nucleotides, the CDR3 is TGCAGTGCTAGGGAGGGAGGGGACAGGCAGCCCCAGCATTTT. Its translation: CSAREGGDRQPQHF.

The V and J genes are TRBV18 and TRBJ2-7; 8 nucleotides line up with TRBD1. V lost 0 bases, J lost 7 bases, and 11 bases stayed unmatched. The CDR3 is 16 residues long. Germline V gene lookup returns CDR1 KGHSH and CDR2 LQKENI. Written as DNA, the CDR3 is TGTGCCAGCTCACCACCGCAGGGGGCAAGGGGTATAGAGCAGTACGTC. Amino acids: CASSPPQGARGIEQYV.

The V gene is TRBV14, the J gene TRBJ2-3; D gene uncertain. V dropped 1 base and J dropped 0 bases, with 11 bases sitting between them. CDR1 is SGHDN and CDR2 is FVKESK in the germline V gene. This CDR3 spans 16 amino acids. CDR3 sequence: CASSQVRLQSTDTQYF. The CDR3 DNA sequence: TGTGCCAGCAGCCAAGTCCGACTGCAAAGCACAGATACGCAGTATTTT.

This clonotype was seen a few times. The J gene is TRBJ2-5, the V gene TRBV12-3 or TRBV12-4, with 11 nucleotides matching TRBD2. The CDR3 contains 14 residues. J was trimmed by 3 bases and V by 8 bases; bases with no gene match: 5. CDR3 nucleotide sequence: TGTGCCAGCTTGCAACTAGCGGGGGAAGAGACCCAGTACTTC. Amino acid sequence: CASLQLAGEETQYF.

The CDR3 is CASSSDRVETDTQYF. The CDR3 region has the DNA TGTGCCAGCAGCTCCGACAGGGTGGAGACAGATACGCAGTATTTT. The J gene is TRBJ2-3, the V gene TRBV7-3; 7 bases are a match to TRBD1. V shed 4 bases, J shed 3 bases, and the junction held 7 bases outside the gene matches. This CDR3 is 15 amino acids long. Germline assignment: CDR1 SGHTA and CDR2 FQGTGA.

Ten or more counts support this clonotype. This chain joins TRBV12-3 or TRBV12-4 and TRBJ2-1; 10 bases are a match to TRBD2. The CDR3 is made up of 15 amino acids. Trimming took 3 bases from V and 8 from J; bases not matched to a gene: 7. This CDR3 reads CASSLQAGGPHEQFF. CDR3 bases: TGTGCCAGCAGTTTGCAAGCGGGGGGGCCCCATGAGCAGTTCTTC.

The chain joins TRBV27 to TRBJ2-3; TRBD2 might be the D (6 bases). The CDR3 length is 15 residues. The germline V gene has CDR1 MNHEY and CDR2 SMNVEV (reference sequence). V was clipped by 0 bases and J by 6 bases, with 13 bases between them. The CDR3, as DNA: TGTGCCAGCAGTTTATCGGGAGGAGGGAGGGATACGCAGTATTTT. Its translation: CASSLSGGGRDTQYF.

The sample holds many counts of this clonotype. V gene TRBV7-8 combines with J gene TRBJ2-2, with D possibly TRBD2 on 6 matching bases. The germline V and J ends were trimmed by 10 bases and 0 bases, with 12 bases remaining between them. CDR3 length: 14 amino acids. CDR1 SGHVS and CDR2 FQNEAQ come from the germline V gene. The CDR3 nucleotides read TGTGCCACCTTGGGACTGGCGAACACCGGGGAGCTGTTTTTT. Translated: CATLGLANTGELFF.

V and J are TRBV7-9 and TRBJ2-1; 7 nucleotides line up with TRBD2. Germline CDR1 reads SEHNR; CDR2 reads FQNEAQ (reference sequence). The CDR3 consists of 15 residues. The ends lost 4 bases at V and 1 base at J; junction bases unmatched: 4. The CDR3 spells CASSSGGGSYNEQFF. The CDR3 DNA reads as TGTGCCAGCAGCTCGGGCGGGGGATCCTACAATGAGCAGTTCTTC.

This clonotype has a handful of counts. This chain joins TRBV4-2 and TRBJ1-1; perhaps TRBD1 as D (6 bases). The CDR3 is made up of 17 amino acids. Trimming removed 0 bases at V and 3 bases at J, with 17 bases between. The germline CDR1 and CDR2 sequences are LGHNA and YNFKEQ. CDR3 DNA: TGTGCCAGCAGCCAAGATCAGAAGTCCCAGGGGTACACTGAAGCTTTCTTT. Its protein product is CASSQDQKSQGYTEAFF.

Many counts were recorded for this clonotype. V and J are TRBV9 and TRBJ2-7, with 8 bases matching TRBD2. V dropped 0 bases and J dropped 2; count of bases not matched to a gene: 1. This CDR3 spans 14 amino acids. From germline, CDR1 is SGDLS and CDR2 YYNGEE. This chain's CDR3 is CASSVGGGTYEQYF. The CDR3 nucleotides are TGTGCCAGCAGCGTAGGCGGGGGGACCTACGAGCAGTACTTC.

This clonotype was found a few times. The genes are TRBV11-2 and TRBJ2-3; tentative D call: TRBD1 (5 bases). Germline loops: CDR1 SGHAT, CDR2 FQNNGV. The CDR3 has 15 amino acids. The germline V and J ends were trimmed by 1 base and 0 bases, with 8 bases remaining between them. Here the CDR3 DNA reads TGTGCCAGCAGCTTAGGGGGCCTTAGCACAGATACGCAGTATTTT. It encodes CASSLGGLSTDTQYF.

The CDR3 region is CASSQRLRQVDSPLHF. The CDR3 region has the DNA TGCGCCAGCAGCCAAAGATTGAGACAGGTGGATTCACCCCTCCACTTT. V usage is TRBV4-3 and J usage is TRBJ1-6, with a weak D call TRBD1 (6 bases). The CDR3 is 16 amino acids. V was shortened by 2 bases and J by 8 bases, with 16 bases between the two germline ends. Germline V gives CDR1 LGHNA, CDR2 YSLEER.

This clonotype has more than one count but fewer than ten. The genes are TRBV7-8 and TRBJ1-2, with a tentative D call TRBD1 (5 bases). Germline V gene lookup returns CDR1 SGHVS and CDR2 FQNEAQ. This CDR3 has 15 residues. Trimming stripped 5 bases from V and 4 bases from J, with 17 bases between. CDR3 DNA sequence: TGTGCCAGCAGCGACCGGGGGTTGGATTCCTATGGCTACACCTTC. Translating gives CASSDRGLDSYGYTF.

This clonotype has only a few counts. The chain recombines TRBV7-8 with TRBJ1-1; TRBD1 is a possible D gene (6 bases). Deletions cut 5 bases from V and 5 bases from J, with 18 bases between. CDR1 and CDR2 (germline): SGHVS, FQNEAQ. The CDR3 spans 15 residues. In nucleotides, the CDR3 is TGTGCCAGCAGCGTAGAGACAGGATATTCTACTGAAGCTTTCTTT. It translates to CASSVETGYSTEAFF.

This chain connects TRBV15 to TRBJ2-7; D is undetermined. V lost 1 base and J lost 3, with 7 bases in between. Looked up from germline, CDR1 is LNHNV and CDR2 is YYDKDF (reference sequence). The CDR3 extends over 13 amino acids. For the CDR3, the DNA is TGTGCCACCAGCAGAGGACGGAGCTACGAGCAGTACTTC. It is translated as CATSRGRSYEQYF.

This clonotype was found a few times. The chain is built from TRBV12-3 or TRBV12-4 and TRBJ2-5; TRBD2 is a possible D gene (7 bases). The V gene lost 6 bases and the J gene lost 5 bases, with 16 bases spanning the gap. The CDR3 has 14 amino acids. CDR3 bases: TGTGCCAGCAGGCCCGGGGGGCTTGGGGAGACCCAGTACTTC. It codes for CASRPGGLGETQYF.

This clonotype has more than one count but fewer than ten. This chain uses TRBV4-1 with TRBJ2-5; D unresolved. Trimming removed 4 bases from V and 1 base from J, with 10 bases in between. The V gene's germline CDR1 is MGHRA and CDR2 YSYEKL. The CDR3 loop spans 14 amino acids. The CDR3 sequence: CASSPLVGQETQYF. The CDR3 coding sequence is TGCGCCAGCAGCCCCTTGGTAGGCCAAGAGACCCAGTACTTC.

V and J are TRBV12-3 or TRBV12-4 and TRBJ2-2; 8 nucleotides agree with TRBD2. The CDR3 contains 13 residues. V lost 5 bases, J lost 7 bases, and 3 bases stayed unmatched. The CDR3 region is CASSPRGVGELFF. The CDR3 DNA follows: TGTGCCAGCAGTCCGCGGGGGGTCGGGGAGCTGTTTTTT.

This clonotype was seen many times. The CDR3 coding sequence is TGCGCCAGCAGCTTCTCGGGTACCGACGAGCAGTACTTC. Its translation is CASSFSGTDEQYF. The chain joins TRBV5-1 to TRBJ2-7, with unresolved D. Germline lookup yields CDR1 SGHRS and CDR2 YFSETQ. This CDR3 has 13 residues. Trimming shortened V by 2 bases and J by 5 bases, and 11 bases separated the two germline ends. Drawing the rest from reference TRBV5-1 and TRBJ2-7, the complete variable domain is KAGVTQTPRYLIKTRGQQVTLSCSPISGHRSVSWYQQTPGQGLQFLFEYFSETQRNKGNFPGRFSGRQFSNSRSEMNVSTLELGDSALYLCASSFSGTDEQYFGPGTRLTVT.

The chain recombines TRBV9 with TRBJ1-1; TRBD1 matches 9 bases. V lost 3 bases and J lost 7; bases outside the gene matches: 10. The length of the CDR3 is 15 residues. The germline V gene encodes CDR1 SGDLS and CDR2 YYNGEE. CDR3 coding DNA: TGTGCCAGCAGCGCTTGGGACAGGGAAAATAGTGAAGCTTTCTTT. Translating it yields CASSAWDRENSEAFF.

The chain joins TRBV15 to TRBJ2-1, with D possibly matching TRBD1 (6 bases). V was clipped by 8 bases and J by 4 bases, with 12 bases between them. The germline CDR1 and CDR2 sequences are LNHNV and YYDKDF (reference sequence). The CDR3 is 13 residues long. CDR3 protein: CATSDSRYNEQFF. In nucleotides, the CDR3 is TGTGCCACCTCGGACAGCCGGTACAATGAGCAGTTCTTC.

This clonotype was observed a handful of times. The chain carries TRBV5-1 and TRBJ2-1; TRBD2 aligns across 8 bases. The CDR3 loop spans 16 amino acids. Germline CDR1 SGHRS, CDR2 YFSETQ. With 1 base clipped from V and 4 bases from J, the junction kept 7 bases outside the gene matches. The CDR3 region has the DNA TGCGCCAGCAGCTTGTTTACGGGGGGGCCTTACAATGAGCAGTTCTTC. Its translation is CASSLFTGGPYNEQFF.

There are a few counts of this clonotype. This chain links TRBV7-9 with TRBJ2-2, with 9 bases that match TRBD2. The V and J ends lost 5 bases and 3 bases, in that order; junction bases with no gene match: 4. CDR1 SEHNR and CDR2 FQNEAQ come from the germline V gene (reference sequence). CDR3 length: 15 amino acids. The CDR3 is CASSRSGGYTGELFF. The CDR3, as DNA: TGTGCCAGCAGCCGGAGCGGGGGGTACACCGGGGAGCTGTTTTTT.